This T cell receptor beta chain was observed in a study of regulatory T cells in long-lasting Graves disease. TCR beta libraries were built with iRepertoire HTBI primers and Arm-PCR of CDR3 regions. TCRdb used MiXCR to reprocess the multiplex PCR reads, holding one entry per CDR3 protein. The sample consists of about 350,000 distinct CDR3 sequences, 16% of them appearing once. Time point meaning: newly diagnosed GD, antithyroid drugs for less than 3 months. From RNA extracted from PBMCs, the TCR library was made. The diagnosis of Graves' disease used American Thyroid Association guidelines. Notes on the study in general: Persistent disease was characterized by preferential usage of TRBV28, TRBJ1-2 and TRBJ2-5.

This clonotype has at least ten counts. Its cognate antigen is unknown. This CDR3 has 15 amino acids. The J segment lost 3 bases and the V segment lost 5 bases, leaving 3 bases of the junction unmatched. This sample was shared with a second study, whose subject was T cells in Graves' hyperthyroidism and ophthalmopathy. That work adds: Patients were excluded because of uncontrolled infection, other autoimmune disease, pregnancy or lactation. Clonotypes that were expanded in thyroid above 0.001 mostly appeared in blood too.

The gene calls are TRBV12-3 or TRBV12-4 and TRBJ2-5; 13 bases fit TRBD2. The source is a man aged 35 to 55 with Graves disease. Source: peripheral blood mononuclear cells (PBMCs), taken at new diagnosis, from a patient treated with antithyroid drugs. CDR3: CASSSGLAGEETQYF. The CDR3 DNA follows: TGTGCCAGCAGTAGCGGACTAGCGGGAGAAGAGACCCAGTACTTC.